This T cell receptor (beta chain) came from a study of cytomegalovirus exposure and HLA in healthy donors. Using immunoSEQ multiplex PCR, the repertoire was profiled, and TCRdb retains in-frame clones only, with some absent. The sample records about 160,000 clones, roughly 83% being singletons. Points from the study as a whole: Among TCR beta chains, those listed as cytomegalovirus-associated numbered over 150.

This CDR3 has 15 residues. Germline CDR1 reads LNHDA; CDR2 reads SQIVND (reference sequence). With V trimmed by 6 bases and J by 2 bases, 4 bases remained unmatched. Notes on this clone: Its matching antigen is unknown.

This chain joins TRBV19 and TRBJ2-1; 10 nucleotides match TRBD2. Sample: PBMCs. This clonotype was obtained from a young man in good health and CMV-seropositive. CDR3 region: CASSRAGGAYNEQFF. The CDR3 region has the DNA TGTGCCAGTAGCCGAGCGGGGGGGGCCTACAATGAGCAGTTCTTC.